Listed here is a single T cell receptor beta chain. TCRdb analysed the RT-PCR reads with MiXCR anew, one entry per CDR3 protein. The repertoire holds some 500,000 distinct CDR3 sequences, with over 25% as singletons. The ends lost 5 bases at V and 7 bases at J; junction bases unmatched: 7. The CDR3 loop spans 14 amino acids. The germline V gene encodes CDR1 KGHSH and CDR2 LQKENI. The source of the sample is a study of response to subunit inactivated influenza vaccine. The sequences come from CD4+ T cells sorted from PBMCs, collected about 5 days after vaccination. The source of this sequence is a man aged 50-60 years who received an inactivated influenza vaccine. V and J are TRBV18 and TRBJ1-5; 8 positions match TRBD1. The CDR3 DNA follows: TGTGCCAGCTCAAAGGACAGGGCAGGACAGCCCCAGCATTTT. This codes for CASSKDRAGQPQHF.